This TCR beta chain was retrieved from a study of blood T cell repertoires in COVID-19. The wider study: T cells, B-cell-depleted T cells, or PBMCs supplied cDNA or gDNA.

The table came from immunoSEQ multiplex PCR; TCRdb's copy has only in-frame clones and leaves some out. The sample has a few hundred thousand clones; around 90% are singletons. In Seattle, patients joined the study during active infection and were tracked longitudinally. The CDR3 length is 17 residues. Per the germline V gene, CDR1 is MNHEY and CDR2 is SMNVEV (reference sequence). V lost 6 bases to trimming and J lost 1 base, with 21 bases between them. This clonotype originated in a woman between 55 and 75 years old with COVID-19, enrolled during active disease. The chain is built from TRBV27 and TRBJ1-1, with D unresolved. The sequenced material came from peripheral blood. CDR3: CASSLKYSGLANTEAFF. CDR3 nucleotides: TGTGCCAGCAGCTTAAAATATTCCGGACTAGCGAACACTGAAGCTTTCTTT.